This T cell receptor beta chain was retrieved from a study of early T cells in non-severe SARS-CoV-2 infection. Whole-study context: Sequencing of unsorted whole blood was done on bulk RNA, leaving chains unpaired. Whole-study results and caveats: Matching against VDJdb likely underestimated virus-specific expansions, favoring anti-spike CD8.

As regards this clonotype: Its antigen is still unknown.

The V gene's germline CDR1 is SGHRS and CDR2 YFSETQ. Trimming removed 2 bases at V and 9 bases at J, with 17 bases between. The CDR3 is made up of 14 amino acids. Researchers attached unique molecular identifiers to individual cDNA molecules. From the 5' RACE reads, TCRdb called clonotypes with MiXCR, one entry per CDR3 protein. The profile covers tens of thousands of distinct CDR3 sequences, with 9% to 15% appearing a single time and approximately 7% taken by the ten largest. The sample was whole blood. This sequence was found in an adult who was a healthcare worker with PCR-confirmed SARS-CoV-2 infection or an uninfected control (not recorded which). This rearrangement joins TRBV5-1 to TRBJ1-2, with D uncertain. The CDR3, as DNA: TGCGCCAGCAGCTTTCGTTCCGTGTCGGAGAGCTACACCTTC. This encodes CASSFRSVSESYTF.